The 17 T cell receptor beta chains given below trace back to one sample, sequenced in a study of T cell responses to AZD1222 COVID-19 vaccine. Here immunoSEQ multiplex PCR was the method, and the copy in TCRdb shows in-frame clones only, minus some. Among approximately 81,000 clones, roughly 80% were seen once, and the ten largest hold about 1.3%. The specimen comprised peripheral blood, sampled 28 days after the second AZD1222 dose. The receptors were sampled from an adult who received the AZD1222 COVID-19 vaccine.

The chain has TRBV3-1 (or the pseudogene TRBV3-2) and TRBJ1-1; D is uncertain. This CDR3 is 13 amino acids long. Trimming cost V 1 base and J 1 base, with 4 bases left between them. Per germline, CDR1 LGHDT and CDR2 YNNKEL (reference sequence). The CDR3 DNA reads TGTGCCAGCAGCCAAGGTGCGAACACTGAAGCTTTCTTT. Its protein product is CASSQGANTEAFF.

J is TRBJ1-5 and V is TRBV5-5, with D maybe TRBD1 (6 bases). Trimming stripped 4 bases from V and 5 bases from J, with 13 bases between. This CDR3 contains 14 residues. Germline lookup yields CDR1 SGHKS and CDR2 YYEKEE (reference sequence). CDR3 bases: TGTGCCAGCAGCCTCGGGGGGCGCGATCAGCCCCAGCATTTT. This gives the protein CASSLGGRDQPQHF.

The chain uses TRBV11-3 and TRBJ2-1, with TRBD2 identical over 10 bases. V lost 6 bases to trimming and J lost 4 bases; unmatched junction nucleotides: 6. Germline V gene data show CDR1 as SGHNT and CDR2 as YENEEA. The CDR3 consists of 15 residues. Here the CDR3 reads CASSPVAGGYNEQFF. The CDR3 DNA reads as TGTGCCAGCAGTCCAGTAGCGGGAGGATACAATGAGCAGTTCTTC.

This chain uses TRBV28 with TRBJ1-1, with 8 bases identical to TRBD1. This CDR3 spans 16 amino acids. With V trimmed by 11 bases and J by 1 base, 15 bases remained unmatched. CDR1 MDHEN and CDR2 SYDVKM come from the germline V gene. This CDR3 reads CAGGHLPGQANTEAFF. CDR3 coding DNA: TGTGCCGGCGGACATTTGCCGGGACAGGCGAACACTGAAGCTTTCTTT.

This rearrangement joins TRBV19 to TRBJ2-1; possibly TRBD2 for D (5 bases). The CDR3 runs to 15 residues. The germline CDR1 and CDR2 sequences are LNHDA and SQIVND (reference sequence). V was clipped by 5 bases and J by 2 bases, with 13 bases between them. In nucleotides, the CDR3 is TGTGCCAGTAGTTTGGAGGCGAAGCCCTACAATGAGCAGTTCTTC. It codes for CASSLEAKPYNEQFF.

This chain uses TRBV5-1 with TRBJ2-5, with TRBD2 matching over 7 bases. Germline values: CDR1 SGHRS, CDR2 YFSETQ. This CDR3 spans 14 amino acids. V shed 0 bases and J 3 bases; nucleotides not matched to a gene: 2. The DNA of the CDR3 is TGCGCCAGCAGCTTGGCGGCGGGGGAAGAGACCCAGTACTTC. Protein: CASSLAAGEETQYF.

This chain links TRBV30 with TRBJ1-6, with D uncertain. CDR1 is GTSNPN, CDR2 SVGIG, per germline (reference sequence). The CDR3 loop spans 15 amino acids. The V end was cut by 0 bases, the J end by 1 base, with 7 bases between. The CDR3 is CAWSVLGSYNSPLHF. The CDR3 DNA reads TGTGCCTGGAGTGTATTAGGATCCTATAATTCACCCCTCCACTTT.

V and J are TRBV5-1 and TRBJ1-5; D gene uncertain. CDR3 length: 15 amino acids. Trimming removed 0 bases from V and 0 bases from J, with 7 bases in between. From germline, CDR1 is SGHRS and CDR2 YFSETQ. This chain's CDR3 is CASSLGDDSNQPQHF. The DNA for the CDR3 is TGCGCCAGCAGCTTGGGTGATGATAGCAATCAGCCCCAGCATTTT.

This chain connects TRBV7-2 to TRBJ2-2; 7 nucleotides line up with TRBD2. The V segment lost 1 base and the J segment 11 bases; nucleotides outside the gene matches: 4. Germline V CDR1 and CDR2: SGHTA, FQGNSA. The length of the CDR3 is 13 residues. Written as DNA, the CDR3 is TGTGCCAGCAGCTTAGGGGGAGGGGTTGAGCTGTTTTTT. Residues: CASSLGGGVELFF.

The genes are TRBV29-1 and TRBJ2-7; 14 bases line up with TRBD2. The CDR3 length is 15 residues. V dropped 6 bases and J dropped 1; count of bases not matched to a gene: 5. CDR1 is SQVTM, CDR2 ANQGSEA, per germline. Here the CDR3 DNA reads TGCAGCGTCGCTGGACTAGCGGGAGGATCCTACGAGCAGTACTTC. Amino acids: CSVAGLAGGSYEQYF.

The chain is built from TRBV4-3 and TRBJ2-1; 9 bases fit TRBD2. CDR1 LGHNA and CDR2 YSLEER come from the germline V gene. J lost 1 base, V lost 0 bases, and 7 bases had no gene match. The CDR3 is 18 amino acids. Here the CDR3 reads CASSQDRLAGSSYNEQFF. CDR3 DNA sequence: TGCGCCAGCAGCCAAGATAGGCTAGCGGGGAGTTCCTACAATGAGCAGTTCTTC.

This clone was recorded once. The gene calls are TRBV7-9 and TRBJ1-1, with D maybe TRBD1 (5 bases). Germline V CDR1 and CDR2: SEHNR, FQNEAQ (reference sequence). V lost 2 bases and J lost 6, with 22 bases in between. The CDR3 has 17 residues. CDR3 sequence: CASSLSSGHLKNSEAFF. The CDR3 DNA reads TGTGCCAGCAGCTTATCATCAGGGCATCTAAAAAACTCTGAAGCTTTCTTT.

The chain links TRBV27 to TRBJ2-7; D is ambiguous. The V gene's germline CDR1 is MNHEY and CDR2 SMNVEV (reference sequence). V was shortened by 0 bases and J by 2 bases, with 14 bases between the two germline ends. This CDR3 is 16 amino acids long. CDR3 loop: CASSLSTGRMTYEQYF. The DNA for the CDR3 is TGTGCCAGCAGTTTATCAACGGGTAGGATGACCTACGAGCAGTACTTC.

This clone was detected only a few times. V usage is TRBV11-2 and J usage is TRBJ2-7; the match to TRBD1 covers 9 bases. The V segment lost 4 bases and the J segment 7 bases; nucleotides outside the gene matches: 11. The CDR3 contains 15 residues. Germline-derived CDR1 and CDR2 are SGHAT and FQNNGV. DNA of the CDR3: TGTGCCAGCAGCTCGGCCGGGACAGGGTTTCTTGAGCAGTACTTC. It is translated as CASSSAGTGFLEQYF.

The CDR3, as DNA: TGTGCCACCAGCAGAGAAGTGGGAGGGAGGAGCAATCAGCCCCAGCATTTT. This translates into CATSREVGGRSNQPQHF. The chain combines TRBV15 with TRBJ1-5; D is ambiguous. Germline V CDR1 and CDR2: LNHNV, YYDKDF (reference sequence). Trimming cost V 0 bases and J 1 base, with 13 bases left between them. The CDR3 contains 17 residues.

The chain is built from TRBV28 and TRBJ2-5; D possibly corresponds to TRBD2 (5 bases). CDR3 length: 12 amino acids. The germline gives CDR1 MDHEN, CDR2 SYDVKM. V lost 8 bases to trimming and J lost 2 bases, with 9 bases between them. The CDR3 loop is CASHTRQETQYF. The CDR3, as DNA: TGTGCCAGCCATACTAGACAAGAGACCCAGTACTTC.

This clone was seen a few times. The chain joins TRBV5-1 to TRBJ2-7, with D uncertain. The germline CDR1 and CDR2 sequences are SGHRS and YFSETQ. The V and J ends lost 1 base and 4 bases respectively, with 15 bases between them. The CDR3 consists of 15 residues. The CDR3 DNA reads TGCGCCAGCAGCTTGAAGGACGGCGGTGGGTACGAGCAGTACTTC. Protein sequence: CASSLKDGGGYEQYF.